The following is a T cell receptor beta chain sequence with its context. Its antigen is unidentified. The entry originates in a study of post-analysis software for immune sequencing data. Study overall: In terms of disease course, relapsing-remitting, secondary progressive and progressive-relapsing multiple sclerosis were included.

Study-level points and caveats: There were about 5 TRBV segments more frequent in patients than controls, and TRBV5-6, TRBV5-1 and TRBV20-1 were among them.

Unique molecular identifiers had been added to the TCR beta cDNA libraries. TCRdb processed the PCR reads anew with MiXCR; each CDR3 protein has one entry. Here the sample spans roughly 580,000 distinct CDR3 sequences, about 40% being singletons. Trimming shortened V by 4 bases and J by 4 bases, and 14 bases separated the two germline ends. CDR1 and CDR2 from the germline V gene are SGHTA and FQGNSA. The CDR3 contains 14 residues. The rearrangement joins TRBV7-2 to TRBJ2-7; possibly TRBD2 for D (5 bases). Sequenced: blood. The clonotype was recovered from a girl aged 10 to 17 with multiple sclerosis. The CDR3 is CASSSRAVGYEQYF. The CDR3 region has the DNA TGTGCCAGCAGCTCGCGGGCGGTGGGATACGAGCAGTACTTC.